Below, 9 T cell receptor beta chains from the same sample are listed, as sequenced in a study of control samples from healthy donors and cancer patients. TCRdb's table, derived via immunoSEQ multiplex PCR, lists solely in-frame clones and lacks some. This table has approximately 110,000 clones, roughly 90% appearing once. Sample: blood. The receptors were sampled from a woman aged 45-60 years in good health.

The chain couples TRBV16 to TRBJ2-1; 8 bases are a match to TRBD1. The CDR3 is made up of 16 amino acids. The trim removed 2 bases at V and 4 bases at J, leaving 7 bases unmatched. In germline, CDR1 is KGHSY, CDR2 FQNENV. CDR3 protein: CASSQTGGGRYNEQFF. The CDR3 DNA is TGTGCCAGCAGCCAAACAGGGGGAGGACGGTACAATGAGCAGTTCTTC.

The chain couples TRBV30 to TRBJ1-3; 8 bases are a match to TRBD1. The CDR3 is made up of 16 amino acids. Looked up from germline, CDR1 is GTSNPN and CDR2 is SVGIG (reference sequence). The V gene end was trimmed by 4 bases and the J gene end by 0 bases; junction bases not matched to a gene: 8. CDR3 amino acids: CAWTRQGSSSGNTIYF. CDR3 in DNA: TGTGCCTGGACCCGACAGGGGTCGAGCTCTGGAAACACCATATATTTT.

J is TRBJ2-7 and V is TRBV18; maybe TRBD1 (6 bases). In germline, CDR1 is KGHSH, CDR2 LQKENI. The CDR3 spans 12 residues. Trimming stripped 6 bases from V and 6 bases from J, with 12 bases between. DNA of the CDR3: TGTGCCAGCTCCCGCACAGGGCGCGAGCAGTACTTC. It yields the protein CASSRTGREQYF.

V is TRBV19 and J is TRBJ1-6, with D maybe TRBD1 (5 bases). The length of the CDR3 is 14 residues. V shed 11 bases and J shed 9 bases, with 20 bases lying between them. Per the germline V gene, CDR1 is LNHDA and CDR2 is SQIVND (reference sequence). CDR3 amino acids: CASRTGGTGSPLHF. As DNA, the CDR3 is TGTGCCTCCAGGACGGGGGGTACCGGTTCACCCCTCCACTTT.

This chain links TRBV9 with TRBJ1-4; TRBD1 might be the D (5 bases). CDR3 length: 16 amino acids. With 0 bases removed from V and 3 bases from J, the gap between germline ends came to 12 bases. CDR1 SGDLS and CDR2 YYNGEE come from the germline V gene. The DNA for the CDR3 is TGTGCCAGCAGCGTAGATCTGGGGCGGCCTAATGAAAAACTGTTTTTT. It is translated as CASSVDLGRPNEKLFF.

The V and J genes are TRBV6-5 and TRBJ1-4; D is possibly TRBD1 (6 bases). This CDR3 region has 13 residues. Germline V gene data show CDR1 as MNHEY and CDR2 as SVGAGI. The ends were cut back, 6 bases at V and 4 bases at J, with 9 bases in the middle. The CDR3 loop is CASSRTVNEKLFF. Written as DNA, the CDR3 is TGTGCCAGCAGCCGGACAGTTAATGAAAAACTGTTTTTT.

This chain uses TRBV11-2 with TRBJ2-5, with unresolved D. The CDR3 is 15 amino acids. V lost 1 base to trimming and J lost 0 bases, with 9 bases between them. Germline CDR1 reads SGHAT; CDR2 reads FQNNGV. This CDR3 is CASSLAPAHQETQYF. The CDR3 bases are TGTGCCAGCAGCTTAGCCCCTGCGCACCAAGAGACCCAGTACTTC.

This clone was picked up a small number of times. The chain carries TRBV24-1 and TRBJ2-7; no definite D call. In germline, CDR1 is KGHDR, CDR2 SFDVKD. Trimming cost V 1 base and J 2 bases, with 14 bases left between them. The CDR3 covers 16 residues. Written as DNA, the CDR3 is TGTGCCACCAGTGATTTTCCCAGCACGGTAACCTACGAGCAGTACGTC. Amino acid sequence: CATSDFPSTVTYEQYV.

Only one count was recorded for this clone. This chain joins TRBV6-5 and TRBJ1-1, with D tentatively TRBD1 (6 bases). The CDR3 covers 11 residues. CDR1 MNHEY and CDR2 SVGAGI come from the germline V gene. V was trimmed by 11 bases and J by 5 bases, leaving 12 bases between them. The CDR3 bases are TGTGCCTCCACAGGGAGGACTGAAGCTTTCTTT. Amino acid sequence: CASTGRTEAFF.